These T cell receptor beta chains were read from a single sample in a study of blood T cell repertoires in COVID-19. Profiled with immunoSEQ multiplex PCR; TCRdb holds only in-frame clones, not every one. The sample includes roughly 160,000 clones, under 90% seen only once; the top ten take roughly a tenth. The sequencing sample was made of peripheral blood. These receptor sequences come from an elderly woman with active or convalescent COVID-19. CDR3s include the opening cysteine and the closing phenylalanine or tryptophan. A D gene is named only where the DNA matches it firmly. For some rows the clone size is stated as once, few or many, or as a class when expanded; others skip it.

TRBV7-6	TRBD1	-	TRBJ2-1	CASSLPTGTGNEQFF	TGTGCCAGCAGCCTACCTACCGGGACAGGCAATGAGCAGTTCTTC
TRBV11-2	TRBD2	-	TRBJ2-1	CASSVAPGLAGYEQFF	TGTGCCAGCAGCGTGGCCCCGGGACTAGCCGGCTATGAGCAGTTCTTC
TRBV5-1	TRBD2	-	TRBJ2-7	CASSLGAGGDYEQYF	TGCGCCAGCAGCTTGGGAGCGGGAGGGGATTACGAGCAGTACTTC
TRBV7-2	-	once	TRBJ1-2	CASSSTAFYGYTF	TGTGCCAGCAGCTCGACAGCGTTCTATGGCTACACCTTC
TRBV13	-	-	TRBJ1-5	CASSAGRGGNQPQHF	TGTGCCAGCAGCGCCGGGCGGGGGGGCAATCAGCCCCAGCATTTT
TRBV11-1	TRBD1	once	TRBJ1-5	CASSPTGGVQPQHF	TGTGCCAGCAGCCCGACAGGGGGTGTTCAGCCCCAGCATTTT
TRBV7-3	-	-	TRBJ1-6	CASSLSGVSYNSPLHF	TGTGCCAGCAGCTTATCCGGGGTCTCCTATAATTCACCCCTCCACTTT
TRBV2	-	once	TRBJ2-3	CASSETRTLDTQYF	TGTGCCAGCAGTGAAACTAGGACCCTAGATACGCAGTATTTT
TRBV25-1	-	-	TRBJ2-2	CASSPGGPGETGELFF	TGTGCCAGCAGCCCGGGTGGTCCCGGGGAGACCGGGGAGCTGTTTTTT
TRBV19	-	-	TRBJ2-3	CASSPGSPDTQYF	TGTGCCAGTAGTCCCGGTTCCCCAGATACGCAGTATTTT
TRBV5-1	-	-	TRBJ1-5	CASSSRPGDNQPQHF	TGCGCCAGCAGCTCCAGGCCAGGGGACAATCAGCCCCAGCATTTT
TRBV19	-	-	TRBJ1-1	CASSFGEVGTEAFF	TGTGCCAGTAGTTTCGGGGAAGTTGGCACTGAAGCTTTCTTT
TRBV11-2	-	few	TRBJ1-3	CASEEGVGGNTIYF	TGTGCCAGCGAGGAAGGGGTTGGGGGAAACACCATATATTTT
TRBV5-1	TRBD1	-	TRBJ1-1	CASSLDRTGHTEAFF	TGCGCCAGCAGCTTGGACCGGACAGGGCACACTGAAGCTTTCTTT
TRBV19	-	-	TRBJ2-1	CASTPGLLGSEQFF	TGTGCCAGTACCCCGGGACTCTTAGGTTCTGAGCAGTTCTTC
TRBV29-1	-	once	TRBJ1-1	CSVGRDGNTEAFF	TGCAGCGTTGGGAGGGACGGAAACACTGAAGCTTTCTTT
TRBV7-9	TRBD1	-	TRBJ2-2	CASSLTPGTGAGELFF	TGTGCCAGCAGCTTAACCCCCGGGACAGGGGCCGGGGAGCTGTTTTTT
TRBV7-2	TRBD2	few	TRBJ2-1	CASSLEAGARNEQFF	TGTGCCAGCAGCTTAGAAGCGGGAGCTCGTAATGAGCAGTTCTTC